In its sample, the clone carrying this T cell receptor beta chain was seen a few times. Its antigen is still unknown. This CDR3 region has 14 residues. Germline lookup yields CDR1 SNHLY and CDR2 FYNNEI. V lost 2 bases and J 3 bases, leaving 8 bases between the germline ends. TCRdb recomputed calls from the 5' RACE reads with MiXCR, one row per CDR3 protein. The table shows about 440,000 distinct CDR3 sequences, with 15% to 20% occurring only once. This specimen comes from a study of CD8 T cells in ankylosing spondylitis. General study findings and limits: A TCR beta motif of eight highly homologous variants appeared characteristic of ankylosing spondylitis blood.

The V call is TRBV2, the J call TRBJ1-5, with no clear D. The TCR comes from a male donor with ankylosing spondylitis. The sequencing input was blood, either unsorted or a sorted T cell fraction (not recorded which). CDR3 nucleotides: TGTGCCAGCAGTGAAAGTTCGGTCAATCAGCCCCAGCATTTT. Its protein is CASSESSVNQPQHF.